Listed below are T cell receptor beta chains from one sample, sequenced in a study of T cells in Graves' hyperthyroidism and ophthalmopathy. TCRdb reanalysed the multiplex PCR reads using MiXCR and keeps one entry per CDR3 protein. This table has about 290,000 distinct CDR3 sequences, roughly 13% appearing once. The specimen sequenced was blood. These receptors were collected from a woman in her 40s with Graves' hyperthyroidism. The CDR3 runs from the conserved cysteine through the conserved F or W. The D gene is left open where the match is weak. Some rows mark clone size as missing; the rest say once, few, many or name a class of expanded clone.

j_call v_call d_call clone_size cdr3_aa cdr3_nt
TRBJ2-7 TRBV4-1 TRBD2 few CASSQDSLTSGFNEQYF TGCGCCAGCAGCCAAGACTCCTTGACTAGCGGTTTTAACGAGCAGTACTTC
TRBJ2-5 TRBV9 TRBD1 NA CASIVTGQIETQYF TGTGCCAGCATCGTAACGGGACAGATAGAGACCCAGTACTTC
TRBJ2-3 TRBV7-2 NA few CASSLEPGRSTDTQYF TGTGCCAGCAGCCTGGAGCCGGGACGCAGCACAGATACGCAGTATTTT
TRBJ1-3 TRBV12-3/TRBV12-4 NA NA CASSPSSGGGNTIYF TGTGCCAGCAGTCCCTCGAGTGGGGGTGGAAACACCATATATTTT
TRBJ2-3 TRBV18 NA many CATSPRTQSDTQYF TGTGCCACCTCTCCCCGGACCCAGTCCGATACGCAGTATTTT
TRBJ1-6 TRBV12-3/TRBV12-4 NA many CASSSTQSPLHF TGTGCCAGCAGTTCGACACAATCACCCCTCCACTTT
TRBJ1-1 TRBV7-9 TRBD1 NA CASSQGTGLEAFF TGTGCCAGCAGCCAAGGGACAGGCCTTGAAGCTTTCTTT
TRBJ2-5 TRBV11-2 TRBD2 many CASSLGLVETQYF TGTGCCAGCAGCTTGGGACTAGTAGAGACCCAGTACTTC
TRBJ1-2 TRBV27 NA many CASRDRNYGYTF TGTGCCAGCAGAGACAGAAACTATGGCTACACCTTC
TRBJ2-5 TRBV10-3 TRBD2 many CAIRGTSGVETQYF TGTGCCATCAGAGGGACTAGCGGGGTTGAGACCCAGTACTTC
TRBJ2-5 TRBV20-1 NA many CSANVRRWETQYF TGCAGTGCTAACGTTCGCCGGTGGGAGACCCAGTACTTC
TRBJ2-2 TRBV12-3/TRBV12-4 NA many CASSPGEGRENTGELFF TGTGCCAGCAGCCCAGGGGAGGGACGGGAGAACACCGGGGAGCTGTTTTTT
TRBJ2-5 TRBV3-1 NA few CASSQDAGVETQYF TGTGCCAGCAGCCAAGATGCGGGTGTGGAGACCCAGTACTTC
TRBJ1-1 TRBV28 NA many CASSPPVNTEAFF TGTGCCAGCAGTCCTCCGGTGAACACTGAAGCTTTCTTT
TRBJ2-7 TRBV3-1 NA many CASSQGLGLTYEQYF TGTGCCAGCAGCCAAGGACTAGGATTGACCTACGAGCAGTACTTC
TRBJ2-7 TRBV6-1 NA many CASSEQLSYEQYF TGTGCCAGCAGTGAACAGCTCTCCTACGAGCAGTACTTC
TRBJ2-7 TRBV6-2/TRBV6-3 TRBD2 many CASNTAGGPYEQYF TGTGCCAGCAATACAGCGGGAGGGCCCTACGAGCAGTACTTC
TRBJ2-1 TRBV12-3/TRBV12-4 NA many CASTGMWNEQFF TGTGCCAGTACAGGGATGTGGAATGAGCAGTTCTTC
TRBJ1-6 TRBV13 TRBD1 many CASSRTGTSYNSPLHF TGTGCCAGCAGCCGGACAGGCACCTCCTATAATTCACCCCTCCACTTT
TRBJ2-1 TRBV20-1 NA NA CSARAQTGGINEQFF TGCAGTGCTAGGGCCCAGACAGGTGGGATCAATGAGCAGTTCTTC
TRBJ2-1 TRBV20-1 TRBD1 NA CSAAQGDEQFF TGCAGTGCAGCACAGGGGGATGAGCAGTTCTTC
TRBJ1-5 TRBV5-1 NA many CASSLDGLNQPQHF TGCGCCAGCAGCTTGGACGGCTTAAATCAGCCCCAGCATTTT
TRBJ2-5 TRBV12-3/TRBV12-4 NA few CASNSRGEETQYF TGTGCCAGCAACTCGCGGGGCGAAGAGACCCAGTACTTC
TRBJ2-7 TRBV11-2 TRBD1 many CASSLGQGMHYEQYF TGTGCCAGCAGCTTAGGACAGGGGATGCACTACGAGCAGTACTTC
TRBJ1-5 TRBV20-1 TRBD1 many CSARVTGMDQPQHF TGCAGTGCTAGAGTGACAGGGATGGATCAGCCCCAGCATTTT
TRBJ1-6 TRBV18 NA once CASSPSVVGNNSPLHF TGTGCCAGCTCACCTTCTGTAGTGGGGAACAATTCACCCCTCCACTTT
TRBJ2-5 TRBV19 TRBD2 NA CASTYRTSGSKQETQYF TGTGCCAGTACCTATAGGACTAGCGGGAGCAAACAAGAGACCCAGTACTTC
TRBJ2-5 TRBV7-9 NA many CASSLALGVQETQYF TGTGCCAGCAGCTTAGCGCTGGGTGTTCAAGAGACCCAGTACTTC
TRBJ2-3 TRBV3-1 NA many CASSHLKGRTDTQYF TGTGCCAGCAGCCATTTAAAGGGGCGGACAGATACGCAGTATTTT
TRBJ1-2 TRBV7-9 NA few CASSPKTLAHGYTF TGTGCCAGCAGCCCAAAGACACTAGCGCATGGCTACACCTTC
TRBJ1-1 TRBV3-1 NA NA CASSPGGGQGTEAFF TGTGCCAGCAGCCCCGGGGGGGGGCAGGGGACTGAAGCTTTCTTT
TRBJ2-1 TRBV19 NA many CASSIGDEQFF TGTGCCAGTAGTATCGGGGATGAGCAGTTCTTC
TRBJ2-1 TRBV7-9 NA many CASRATGGVEQFF TGTGCCAGCAGGGCGACCGGCGGGGTTGAGCAGTTCTTC
TRBJ1-5 TRBV28 NA many CASSLREIKINQPQHF TGTGCCAGCAGTCTCCGGGAAATAAAAATCAATCAGCCCCAGCATTTT
TRBJ1-4 TRBV6-1 TRBD1 many CASSSRQGWTNEKLFF TGTGCCAGCAGTTCAAGACAGGGGTGGACTAATGAAAAACTGTTTTTT
TRBJ2-1 TRBV24-1 NA many CATSDFGDEGNNEQFF TGTGCCACCAGTGATTTCGGGGACGAAGGTAACAATGAGCAGTTCTTC
TRBJ2-1 TRBV12-3/TRBV12-4 NA many CASSYGSSYNEQFF TGTGCCAGCAGTTACGGGAGCTCCTACAATGAGCAGTTCTTC
TRBJ1-5 TRBV27 NA many CASSFGGGQPQHF TGTGCCAGCAGTTTCGGGGGGGGACAGCCCCAGCATTTT
TRBJ1-6 TRBV20-1 TRBD1 NA CSARTGQGASLHF TGCAGTGCTAGAACCGGACAGGGGGCGTCCCTCCACTTT
TRBJ1-5 TRBV29-1 TRBD1 many CSVRQGDNQPQHF TGCAGCGTCAGACAGGGCGACAATCAGCCCCAGCATTTT
TRBJ2-7 TRBV12-3/TRBV12-4 NA many CASSLEARPSYEQYF TGTGCCAGCAGTTTAGAGGCAAGGCCCTCCTACGAGCAGTACTTC
TRBJ2-3 TRBV6-2/TRBV6-3 NA many CASSPTWADTQYF TGTGCCAGCAGTCCGACATGGGCTGATACGCAGTATTTT
TRBJ2-7 TRBV20-1 NA NA CSARLANYEQYF TGCAGTGCTAGACTAGCCAACTACGAGCAGTACTTC
TRBJ1-3 TRBV25-1 NA few CASSDPTAGNTIYF TGTGCCAGCAGTGACCCGACAGCGGGAAACACCATATATTTT
TRBJ1-1 TRBV20-1 TRBD1 many CSATEGQMNTEAFF TGCAGTGCTACTGAGGGACAGATGAACACTGAAGCTTTCTTT
TRBJ1-2 TRBV24-1 NA many CATSGADTTNYGYTF TGTGCCACCAGTGGAGCGGACACCACTAACTATGGCTACACCTTC
TRBJ1-6 TRBV30 NA many CAWSVARESPLHF TGTGCCTGGAGTGTCGCCAGGGAATCACCCCTCCACTTT
TRBJ1-4 TRBV12-3/TRBV12-4 NA many CASSEQGLNEKLFF TGTGCCAGCAGTGAACAGGGATTGAATGAAAAACTGTTTTTT
TRBJ2-2 TRBV6-1 TRBD2 few CASSLLVAGEAGELFF TGTGCCAGCAGTCTGCTAGTGGCGGGAGAGGCCGGGGAGCTGTTTTTT
TRBJ1-3 TRBV2 NA many CASTLDSYYSGNTIYF TGTGCCAGCACCTTGGACAGTTACTACTCTGGAAACACCATATATTTT
TRBJ1-3 TRBV6-2/TRBV6-3 NA NA CASSLLTGGQGNTIYF TGTGCCAGCAGCCTCTTGACTGGGGGGCAGGGAAACACCATATATTTT
TRBJ2-5 TRBV27 NA many CASSLWTQYF TGTGCCAGCAGTTTATGGACCCAGTACTTC
TRBJ1-2 TRBV18 NA many CASSPTREYGYTF TGTGCCAGCTCACCAACCAGGGAATATGGCTACACCTTC
TRBJ1-5 TRBV3-1 NA many CASSQGDQPQHF TGTGCCAGCAGCCAAGGGGATCAGCCCCAGCATTTT
TRBJ1-2 TRBV11-3 NA many CASSRDGSYGYTF TGTGCCAGCAGCAGGGACGGCTCCTATGGCTACACCTTC